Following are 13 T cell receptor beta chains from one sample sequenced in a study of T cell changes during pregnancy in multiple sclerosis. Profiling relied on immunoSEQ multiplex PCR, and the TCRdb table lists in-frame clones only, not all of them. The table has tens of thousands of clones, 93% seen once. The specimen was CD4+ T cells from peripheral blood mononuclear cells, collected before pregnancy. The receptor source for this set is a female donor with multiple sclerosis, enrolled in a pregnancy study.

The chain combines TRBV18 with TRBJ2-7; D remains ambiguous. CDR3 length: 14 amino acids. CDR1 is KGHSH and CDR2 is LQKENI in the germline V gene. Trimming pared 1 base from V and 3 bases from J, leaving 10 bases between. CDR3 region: CASSPQKTGYEQYF. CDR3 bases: TGTGCCAGCTCACCACAAAAGACGGGCTACGAGCAGTACTTC.

The CDR3 is CASSHREGETQYF. CDR3 DNA sequence: TGTGCCAGCAGCCACAGGGAGGGAGAGACCCAGTACTTC. The rearrangement joins TRBV6-4 to TRBJ2-5, with D possibly matching TRBD2 (7 bases). CDR1 MRHNA and CDR2 SNTAGT come from the germline V gene. The CDR3 is 13 amino acids. V lost 6 bases and J lost 4, with 12 bases in between.

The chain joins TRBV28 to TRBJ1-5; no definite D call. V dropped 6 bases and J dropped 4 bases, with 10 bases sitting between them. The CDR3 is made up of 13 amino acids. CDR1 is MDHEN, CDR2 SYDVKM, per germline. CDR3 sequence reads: CASSPPVNQPQHF. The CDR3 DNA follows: TGTGCCAGCAGCCCCCCCGTAAATCAGCCCCAGCATTTT.

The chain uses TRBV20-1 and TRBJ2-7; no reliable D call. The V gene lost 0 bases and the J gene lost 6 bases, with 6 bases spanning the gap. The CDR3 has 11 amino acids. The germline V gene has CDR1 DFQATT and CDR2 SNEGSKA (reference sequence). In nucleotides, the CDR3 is TGCAGTGCTAGAGATGATAGCGAGCAGTACTTC. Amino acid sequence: CSARDDSEQYF.

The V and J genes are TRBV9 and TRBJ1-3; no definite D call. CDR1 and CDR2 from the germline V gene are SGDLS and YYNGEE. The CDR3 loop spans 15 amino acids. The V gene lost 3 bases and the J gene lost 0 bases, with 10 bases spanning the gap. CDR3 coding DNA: TGTGCCAGCAGCGCGGCCTCTAGCTCTGGAAACACCATATATTTT. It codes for CASSAASSSGNTIYF.

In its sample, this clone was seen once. CDR3 amino acids: CASSVGSGGGETQYF. The CDR3 bases are TGTGCCAGCAGCGTAGGCTCGGGGGGTGGAGAGACCCAGTACTTC. The chain employs TRBV9 and TRBJ2-5, with TRBD2 matching 7 bases. CDR3 length: 15 amino acids. CDR1 and CDR2 from the germline V gene are SGDLS and YYNGEE. V was pared by 0 bases and J by 4 bases, with 6 bases of the junction left unmatched.

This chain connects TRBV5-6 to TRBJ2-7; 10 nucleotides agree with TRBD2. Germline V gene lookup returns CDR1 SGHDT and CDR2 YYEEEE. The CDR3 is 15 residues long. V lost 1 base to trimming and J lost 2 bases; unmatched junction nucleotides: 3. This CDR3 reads CASSLRLAGTYEQYF. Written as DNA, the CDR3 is TGTGCCAGCAGCTTGAGACTAGCGGGCACCTACGAGCAGTACTTC.

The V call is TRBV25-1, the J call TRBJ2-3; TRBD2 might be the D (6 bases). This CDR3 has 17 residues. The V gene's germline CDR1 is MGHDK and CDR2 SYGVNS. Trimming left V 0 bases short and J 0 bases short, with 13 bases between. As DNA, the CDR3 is TGTGCCAGCAGTGAATATCGGGCAGGGACTAGCACAGATACGCAGTATTTT. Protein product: CASSEYRAGTSTDTQYF.

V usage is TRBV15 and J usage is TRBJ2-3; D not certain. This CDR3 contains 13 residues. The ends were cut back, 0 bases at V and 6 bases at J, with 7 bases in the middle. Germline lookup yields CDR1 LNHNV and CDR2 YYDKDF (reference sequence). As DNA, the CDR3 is TGTGCCACCAGCAGAGATCCCCCGGATACGCAGTATTTT. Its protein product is CATSRDPPDTQYF. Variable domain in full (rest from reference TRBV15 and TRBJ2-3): DAMVIQNPRYQVTQFGKPVTLSCSQTLNHNVMYWYQQKSSQAPKLLFHYYDKDFNNEADTPDNFQSRRPNTSFCFLDIRSPGLGDTAMYLCATSRDPPDTQYFGPGTRLTVL.

CDR3 sequence reads: CASSRRAGGNTGELFF. The CDR3, as DNA: TGTGCCAGCAGCAGAAGGGCGGGAGGAAACACCGGGGAGCTGTTTTTT. The chain employs TRBV16 and TRBJ2-2; 8 bases agree with TRBD2. CDR1 is KGHSY and CDR2 is FQNENV in the germline V gene. CDR3 length: 16 amino acids. Trimming removed 5 bases from V and 2 bases from J; junction bases left unmatched: 7.

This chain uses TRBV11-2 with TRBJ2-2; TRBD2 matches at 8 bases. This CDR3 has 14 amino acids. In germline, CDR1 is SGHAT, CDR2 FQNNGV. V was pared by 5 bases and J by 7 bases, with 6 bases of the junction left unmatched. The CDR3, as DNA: TGTGCCAGCAGCCCTACCGGGAGGGGCGGGGAGCTGTTTTTT. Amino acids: CASSPTGRGGELFF.

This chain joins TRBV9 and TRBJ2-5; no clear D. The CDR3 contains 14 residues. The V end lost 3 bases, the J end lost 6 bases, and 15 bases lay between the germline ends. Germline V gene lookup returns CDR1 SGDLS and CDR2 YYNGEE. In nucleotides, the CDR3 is TGTGCCAGCAGCGGGGCCCATGGTAGTAAGACCCAGTACTTC. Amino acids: CASSGAHGSKTQYF.

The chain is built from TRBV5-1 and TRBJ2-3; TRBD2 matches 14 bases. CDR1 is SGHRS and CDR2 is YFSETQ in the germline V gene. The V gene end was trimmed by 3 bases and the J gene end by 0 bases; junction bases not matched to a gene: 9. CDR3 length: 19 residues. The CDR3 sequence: CASSSGLAGGQLSTDTQYF. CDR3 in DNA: TGCGCCAGCAGCTCTGGACTAGCGGGAGGCCAACTTAGCACAGATACGCAGTATTTT.